This T cell receptor (beta chain) stems from a study of response to subunit inactivated influenza vaccine. Study-level findings and limits: Authors proposed each seasonal influenza vaccination draws in few new T cells.

V dropped 4 bases and J dropped 3; count of bases not matched to a gene: 13. There are 17 residues in the CDR3. Germline CDR1 and CDR2: DFQATT and SNEGSKA (reference sequence). In the case of this clonotype: Its antigen is unidentified.

One entry per CDR3 protein, called by TCRdb with MiXCR from the RT-PCR reads. Of some 180,000 distinct CDR3 sequences listed, nearly 9.5% were seen once; the top ten hold 11%. The sequenced sample was non-naive T cells sorted from PBMCs, obtained on the day of vaccination. This receptor was taken from a man in his fifties who received an inactivated influenza vaccine. The chain couples TRBV20-1 to TRBJ2-1, with 9 bases identical to TRBD2. CDR3 sequence reads: CSATSPRSGGGYNEQFF. CDR3 DNA: TGCAGTGCTACCTCCCCCCGTAGCGGGGGAGGCTACAATGAGCAGTTCTTC.